The T cell receptor beta chain described here comes from a study of vaccination and CD4 T cells after COVID-19. Study-wide background: Convalescent individuals numbered four females and six males, two being Hispanic.

Treatment specified: approximately nine-day PBMC culture with coronavirus spike peptide pools or control peptides (ViraFEST assay). Sequencing of the DNA from cultured CD4+ T cells was carried out with the Oncomine TCR Beta short-read assay. MiXCR, applied by TCRdb to the PCR reads, yields one record per CDR3 protein. Altogether about 8,900 distinct CDR3 sequences are present, 55% to 75% being singletons, with the ten largest covering around 30%. Germline CDR1 MNHEY, CDR2 SVGAGI. This CDR3 region has 15 residues. In the case of this clonotype: Its antigen remains unknown. One junction end does not reproduce the germline sequence, and a read error may be involved.

V and J are TRBV6-5 and TRBJ2-3, with 11 nucleotides matching TRBD1. The sequenced material came from CD4+ T cells from blood, cultured in vitro. This sequence was found in a human donor who had recovered from COVID-19. The CDR3 nucleotides read TGTGCCAGCAGTTACGACGGACAGGGGGCAGATATGCAGTATTTT. This sequence encodes CASSYDGQGADMQYF.